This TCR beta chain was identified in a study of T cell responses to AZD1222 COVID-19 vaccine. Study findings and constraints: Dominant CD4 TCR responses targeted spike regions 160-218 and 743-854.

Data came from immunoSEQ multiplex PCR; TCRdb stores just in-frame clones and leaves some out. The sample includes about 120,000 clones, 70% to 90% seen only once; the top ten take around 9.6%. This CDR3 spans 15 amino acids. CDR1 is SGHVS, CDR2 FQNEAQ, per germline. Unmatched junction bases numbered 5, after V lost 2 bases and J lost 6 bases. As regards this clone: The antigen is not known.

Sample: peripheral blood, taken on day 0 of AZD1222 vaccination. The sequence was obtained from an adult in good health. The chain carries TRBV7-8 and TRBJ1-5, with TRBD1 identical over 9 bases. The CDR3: CASSLPTGGVQPQHF. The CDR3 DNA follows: TGTGCCAGCAGCTTACCCACAGGGGGCGTTCAGCCCCAGCATTTT.